Each of the 26 T cell receptor beta chains below was sequenced from the same sample in a study of neoadjuvant anti-PD-1 for oral cavity cancer. Clones were read by immunoSEQ multiplex PCR, and TCRdb kept only the in-frame ones, dropping some. Seen here are about 23,000 clones, under 45% observed once, and the top ten hold around 43%. Time point indicated: after neoadjuvant nivolumab, at surgical resection. The sample here was tumor tissue, taken after nivolumab (anti-PD-1) treatment. Receptors were obtained from a person aged 40 to 85 with oral cavity squamous cell carcinoma.

The V and J genes are TRBV19 and TRBJ2-6; possibly TRBD1 for D (5 bases). V dropped 1 base and J dropped 3 bases, with 13 bases sitting between them. This CDR3 comprises 17 residues. Germline loops: CDR1 LNHDA, CDR2 SQIVND (reference sequence). The CDR3 region has the DNA TGTGCCAGTAGTATAGGGGCAGGGTCTTATGGGGCCAACGTCCTGACTTTC. Translated, it gives CASSIGAGSYGANVLTF.

This chain's CDR3 is CASSFASYYGYTF. The CDR3 bases are TGTGCCAGCAGCTTCGCCAGCTACTATGGCTACACCTTC. This chain links TRBV7-2 with TRBJ1-2; D is uncertain. The CDR3 spans 13 residues. Trimming removed 3 bases at V and 3 bases at J, with 8 bases between. From germline, CDR1 is SGHTA and CDR2 FQGNSA.

This chain connects TRBV5-8 to TRBJ2-3; D gene ambiguous. This CDR3 is built from 14 residues. Between the trimmed V and J ends, which lost 7 bases and 1 base, there was a span of 13 bases. Germline V lookup: CDR1 SGHTS, CDR2 YDEGEE. This chain's CDR3 is CASRLRRGTDTQYF. The CDR3 DNA follows: TGTGCCAGCCGATTGAGACGGGGCACAGATACGCAGTATTTT. Supplemented by reference TRBV5-8 and TRBJ2-3, the full variable domain reads EAGVTQSPTHLIKTRGQQATLRCSPISGHTSVYWYQQALGLGLQFLLWYDEGEERNRGNFPPRFSGRQFPNYSSELNVNALELEDSALYLCASRLRRGTDTQYFGPGTRLTVL.

This clone showed up just a few times. The chain links TRBV5-1 to TRBJ1-2, with TRBD1 matching over 7 bases. Germline values: CDR1 SGHRS, CDR2 YFSETQ. The CDR3 consists of 15 residues. V lost 2 bases to trimming and J lost 0 bases; unmatched junction nucleotides: 4. The CDR3 DNA is TGCGCCAGCAGCTTAAAGCAGGGGGCTAACTATGGCTACACCTTC. Its protein product is CASSLKQGANYGYTF.

By proportion, this clone is medium-sized. This chain connects TRBV5-5 to TRBJ2-7, with D uncertain. Deletions cut 6 bases from V and 4 bases from J, with 11 bases between. The CDR3 length is 12 residues. The germline V gene encodes CDR1 SGHKS and CDR2 YYEKEE (reference sequence). CDR3 amino acids: CASNHLGYEQYF. For the CDR3, the DNA is TGTGCCAGCAACCACTTAGGATACGAGCAGTACTTC.

This sequence joins TRBV2 and TRBJ2-2; TRBD1 matches 8 bases. V shed 6 bases, J shed 7 bases, and the junction held 4 bases outside the gene matches. The germline gives CDR1 SNHLY, CDR2 FYNNEI. The CDR3 runs 13 residues. CDR3 DNA sequence: TGTGCCAGCAGAAGACAGGGGAACGGGGAGCTGTTTTTT. Translated, it gives CASRRQGNGELFF.

This clone was observed a handful of times. The gene calls are TRBV10-1 and TRBJ1-5; D not certain. This CDR3 has 13 residues. Germline V gene sequence: CDR1 WNHNN, CDR2 SYGVQD (reference sequence). DNA for the CDR3: TGCCCGCGAAAGGAATATAGCAATCAGCCCCAGCATTTT. Amino acid sequence: CPRKEYSNQPQHF.

The table lists this clone with a few counts. The CDR3 sequence: CASSSSGGARTGELFF. The CDR3 coding sequence is TGTGCCAGCAGCTCTAGCGGGGGGGCCCGCACCGGGGAGCTGTTTTTT. The chain links TRBV9 to TRBJ2-2; 12 bases fit TRBD2. This CDR3 spans 16 amino acids. Germline loops: CDR1 SGDLS, CDR2 YYNGEE. After removal of 4 bases from V and 4 bases from J, the junction contained 5 bases not matched to a gene.

By share, this clone ranks as medium-sized (0.01 to 0.1%). This chain links TRBV4-3 with TRBJ1-2; no clear D. Trimming took 4 bases from V and 4 from J, leaving 16 bases between them. The CDR3 loop spans 15 amino acids. Germline CDR1 is LGHNA and CDR2 is YSLEER. CDR3 nucleotides: TGCGCCAGCAGCCTCAGTTTGGGTTCCGGCTATGGCTACACCTTC. Its protein is CASSLSLGSGYGYTF.

The sample holds a few counts of this clone. The rearrangement joins TRBV19 to TRBJ2-7; TRBD1 aligns across 12 bases. With 5 bases clipped from V and 5 bases from J, the junction kept 13 bases outside the gene matches. This CDR3 contains 17 residues. Looked up from germline, CDR1 is LNHDA and CDR2 is SQIVND (reference sequence). The CDR3 bases are TGTGCCAGTAGTCCAACACTACCGGGACAGGGGGCCAACGAGCAGTACTTC. It encodes CASSPTLPGQGANEQYF.

This sequence joins TRBV6-1 and TRBJ1-6; D not certain. The CDR3 contains 12 residues. V was pared by 8 bases and J by 7 bases, with 9 bases between. The germline V gene encodes CDR1 MNHNS and CDR2 SASEGT. The DNA of the CDR3 is TGTGCCAGCGAAGCAGGCAATTCACCCCTCCACTTT. Translating it yields CASEAGNSPLHF.

This rearrangement joins TRBV7-2 to TRBJ2-3; D unclear. V was pared by 1 base and J by 6 bases, with 11 bases between. Germline CDR1 is SGHTA and CDR2 is FQGNSA. The CDR3 contains 14 residues. The CDR3 loop reads CASSLDLWVDTQYF. CDR3 coding DNA: TGTGCCAGCAGCTTAGATCTCTGGGTCGATACGCAGTATTTT.

The rearrangement uses TRBV5-4 and TRBJ1-2, with 9 nucleotides matching TRBD1. CDR3 length equals 14 residues. Germline trimming cut 4 bases from V and 11 bases from J; bases unmatched to any gene: 12. Germline CDR1 and CDR2: SGHNT and YYREEE (reference sequence). CDR3 residues: CASSSQWTGVIYTF. In nucleotides, the CDR3 is TGTGCCAGCAGCAGTCAGTGGACAGGGGTTATATACACCTTC.

This clone was counted a single time. Sequence at one end of the junction differs from germline and may be a read error. This chain connects TRBV5-1 to TRBJ1-2; 7 bases map to TRBD1. The germline gives CDR1 SGHRS, CDR2 YFSETQ. This CDR3 contains 15 residues. CDR3 protein: CASSSRDSGHWGYTF. Written as DNA, the CDR3 is TGTGCCAGCAGTTCCCGGGACAGCGGCCATTGGGGCTACACCTTC.

The chain carries TRBV19 and TRBJ1-5, with a tentative D call TRBD1 (5 bases). Trimming shortened V by 9 bases and J by 10 bases, and 16 bases separated the two germline ends. Germline CDR1 reads LNHDA; CDR2 reads SQIVND (reference sequence). CDR3 size: 12 residues. The CDR3 sequence is CASSPSGVPQHF. The DNA of the CDR3 is TGTGCCAGCAGTCCCTCGGGGGTACCCCAGCATTTT.

On this clone itself: The germline gene is not matched at one end of the junction; a read error may be the cause. This chain uses TRBV6-1 with TRBJ2-1; D is possibly TRBD1 or TRBD2 (6 bases each). The V gene's germline CDR1 is MNHNS and CDR2 SASEGT. This CDR3 region has 15 residues. CDR3 bases: TGTGCCAGCAGCGAAGGGGGGCTCTCCTACAATGAGCAGTTCTTC. Translation gives CASSEGGLSYNEQFF.

The table lists this clone with many counts. The rearrangement uses TRBV21-1 and TRBJ2-1; no check of the table's D call, TRBD1, against the DNA was made. TRBV21-1 is noted as a pseudogene. This CDR3 has 14 amino acids. The CDR3 protein is CASSTGGTPNEQFF. The CDR3 DNA follows: TGTGCCAGCAGCACAGGGGGCACCCCTAATGAGCAGTTCTTC.

The V call is TRBV7-2, the J call TRBJ1-1; a possible D gene is TRBD1 (5 bases). Germline values: CDR1 SGHTA, CDR2 FQGNSA. The CDR3 covers 12 residues. Between the trimmed V and J ends, which lost 1 base and 6 bases, there was a span of 6 bases. CDR3 DNA sequence: TGTGCCAGCAGCTTAGGGGGGGCTGAAGCTTTCTTT. Amino acids: CASSLGGAEAFF.

The chain combines TRBV7-2 with TRBJ1-3, with D tentatively TRBD1 (5 bases). The length of the CDR3 is 16 residues. Germline CDR1 SGHTA, CDR2 FQGNSA. Trimming removed 1 base at V and 0 bases at J, with 10 bases between. This CDR3 is CASSLVFGGSGNTIYF. CDR3 DNA: TGTGCCAGCAGCTTAGTATTTGGGGGCTCTGGAAACACCATATATTTT.

As concerns this clone: Other DNA variants within this sample encode the same CDR3. This rearrangement joins TRBV4-3 to TRBJ1-2; 7 bases are shared with TRBD1. Germline V gene data show CDR1 as LGHNA and CDR2 as YSLEER. The CDR3 covers 14 residues. With 0 bases clipped from V and 4 bases from J, the junction kept 2 bases outside the gene matches. In DNA form, the CDR3 reads TGCGCCAGCAGCCAAGAAGGGGGCTCCTATGGCTACACCTTC. The encoded protein is CASSQEGGSYGYTF.

V gene TRBV5-1 combines with J gene TRBJ1-2; TRBD1 might be the D (6 bases). The length of the CDR3 is 13 residues. CDR1 SGHRS and CDR2 YFSETQ come from the germline V gene. Trimming took 4 bases from V and 2 from J, leaving 9 bases between them. The CDR3 spells CASSGTGNYGYTF. The CDR3 DNA reads as TGCGCCAGCAGCGGAACAGGGAACTATGGCTACACCTTC.

The chain recombines TRBV6-5 with TRBJ1-5, with TRBD1 identical over 7 bases. V was pared by 6 bases and J by 2 bases, with 7 bases of the junction left unmatched. There are 15 residues in the CDR3. In germline, CDR1 is MNHEY, CDR2 SVGAGI. The CDR3 protein is CASRPTGKGNQPQHF. As DNA, the CDR3 is TGTGCCAGCAGACCGACAGGGAAAGGCAATCAGCCCCAGCATTTT.

This clone was seen only a few times. The chain joins TRBV7-8 to TRBJ2-2, with 15 bases fitting TRBD2. CDR3 size: 17 residues. V was clipped by 4 bases and J by 3 bases; unmatched bases: 3. Germline CDR1 is SGHVS and CDR2 is FQNEAQ. Here the CDR3 DNA reads TGTGCCAGCAGCTGGGGACTAGCGGGGGGCCACACCGGGGAGCTGTTTTTT. This encodes CASSWGLAGGHTGELFF.

The rearrangement joins TRBV5-6 to TRBJ1-6, with TRBD1 as a possible D gene (5 bases). The germline gives CDR1 SGHDT, CDR2 YYEEEE. Trimming pared 2 bases from V and 7 bases from J, leaving 16 bases between. The CDR3 spans 16 residues. CDR3 amino acids: CASSFVSGRGNSPLHF. DNA of the CDR3: TGTGCCAGCAGCTTTGTTTCGGGAAGGGGAAATTCACCCCTCCACTTT.

The chain joins TRBV9 to TRBJ1-2, with a tentative D call TRBD1 (5 bases). The CDR3 runs 15 residues. Trimming pared 3 bases from V and 0 bases from J, leaving 12 bases between. Germline CDR1 reads SGDLS; CDR2 reads YYNGEE. CDR3: CASSEGAATNYGYTF. CDR3 in DNA: TGTGCCAGCAGCGAAGGGGCGGCTACTAACTATGGCTACACCTTC. Using reference TRBV9 and TRBJ1-2 for the parts outside the CDR3, the full variable domain is DSGVTQTPKHLITATGQRVTLRCSPRSGDLSVYWYQQSLDQGLQFLIQYYNGEERAKGNILERFSAQQFPDLHSELNLSSLELGDSALYFCASSEGAATNYGYTFGSGTRLTVV.

The chain is built from TRBV29-1 and TRBJ2-2, with D unclear. Deletions cut 2 bases from V and 3 bases from J, with 4 bases between. Germline V lookup: CDR1 SQVTM, CDR2 ANQGSEA. This CDR3 is built from 12 residues. DNA for the CDR3: TGCAGCGTTGAAAAGTACACCGGGGAGCTGTTTTTT. Residues: CSVEKYTGELFF.